Sequencing of this T cell receptor (beta chain) was carried out in a study of identical twins. Study-level findings and limits: Memory repertoires lacked the insertion deficit that abundant cord blood beta clonotypes showed. Without tracking the same donors, conclusions rested on cross-sectional statistical analysis.

TCRdb re-called the 5' RACE reads through MiXCR, storing one row per CDR3 protein. The data hold under 1 million distinct CDR3 sequences, with approximately 13% observed a single time. In this sample, this clonotype turned up many times. The antigen is undetermined. V lost 0 bases and J 5 bases, leaving 14 bases between the germline ends. The germline CDR1 and CDR2 sequences are DFQATT and SNEGSKA (reference sequence). This CDR3 region has 15 residues. The sample was also reused in another study, on yellow fever vaccine responses in identical twins.

This chain uses TRBV20-1 with TRBJ2-4; D is uncertain. This TCR was sampled from a woman aged 18-29 years in good health. The sequenced sample consisted of PBMCs. In DNA form, the CDR3 reads TGCAGTGCTAGAGAATTCACCCTACGGCAAAACATTCAGTACTTC. This codes for CSAREFTLRQNIQYF.